This TCR beta chain was recorded in a study of cytomegalovirus exposure and HLA in healthy donors. The wider study: An earlier analysis identified some 110 million unique TCR beta sequences in some 170 million T cells. General study results and limits: Within an earlier analysis, most TCR beta V segments proved productive either about 87% or about 30% of the time. Some V segments (TRBV6-2 and TRBV6-3 among them) were excluded as indistinguishable. It was about 150 TCR beta chains that were listed as cytomegalovirus-associated.

CDR1 is MNHEY, CDR2 SMNVEV, per germline (reference sequence). This CDR3 is built from 14 residues. The V end lost 5 bases, the J end lost 1 base, and 8 bases lay between the germline ends. Of note for this clone: No antigen is known for it.

PCR was performed using 60 Vbeta and 13 Jbeta primers. The data were produced by immunoSEQ multiplex PCR, yet TCRdb's version contains in-frame clones alone and is incomplete. The sample has just under 250,000 clones, 82% seen once; the top ten hold 4.5% to 6%. This TCR was recovered from a woman between 35 and 50 years old in good health and CMV-seropositive. The sample taken for sequencing was PBMCs. The chain joins TRBV27 to TRBJ1-4, with D maybe TRBD1 (5 bases). In nucleotides, the CDR3 is TGTGCCAGCAGTGGGAGGGGAACTAATGAAAAACTGTTTTTT. Encoded protein: CASSGRGTNEKLFF.